This T cell receptor (beta chain) emerged from a study of T cells in Graves' hyperthyroidism and ophthalmopathy. There were TCR beta CDR3 regions amplified from RNA transcripts. The primer set for the first-round RT-PCR of the TCR CDR3 was HTBI. In TCRdb, the multiplex PCR reads were re-called with MiXCR into one record per CDR3 protein. The sample carries 560,000 or so distinct CDR3 sequences, more than 45% recorded once. Germline CDR1 LNHDA, CDR2 SQIVND (reference sequence). The CDR3 has 15 amino acids. V dropped 5 bases and J dropped 5; count of bases not matched to a gene: 8. Study conclusions and caveats: The majority of expanded thyroid clonotypes above 0.001 also appeared in blood.

Points on this clonotype: Its specificity is unknown.

The receptor's source is a woman aged 18 to 35 with Graves' hyperthyroidism. The sequenced material came from peripheral blood or thyroid tissue (not recorded which). V gene TRBV19 combines with J gene TRBJ2-2; 7 bases line up with TRBD1. The DNA for the CDR3 is TGTGCCAGTAGTTACGAGGGGGCGCGAACCGGGGAGCTGTTTTTT. Protein product: CASSYEGARTGELFF.